This T cell receptor beta chain appears in the sequencing data of a study of response to subunit inactivated influenza vaccine. CDR3 size: 15 residues. Germline values: CDR1 SGHRS, CDR2 YFSETQ. V was clipped by 1 base and J by 2 bases, with 13 bases between them. About this clonotype: Its antigen is as yet unknown.

TCRdb reanalysed the RT-PCR reads using MiXCR and keeps one entry per CDR3 protein. The sample gives 400,000 to 550,000 distinct CDR3 sequences, 25% of which show up once; 1.9% is in the top ten. General study results and limits: Each seasonal flu vaccination may recruit only limited new T cells, authors suggested.

The origin of this receptor is a man aged 45-65 years who received an inactivated influenza vaccine. The sample in question was CD4+ T cells sorted from PBMCs, obtained about 5 days after vaccination. The chain links TRBV5-1 to TRBJ2-7; possibly TRBD1 for D (5 bases). The CDR3 protein is CASSLNPDIAYEQYF. Here the CDR3 DNA reads TGCGCCAGCAGCTTGAATCCGGACATTGCCTACGAGCAGTACTTC.